Below, 3 T cell receptor beta chains from the same sample are listed, as sequenced in a study of neurological immune-mediated disorders (dated by TCRdb to the late 2010s). To prepare the library, 5' RACE was applied. Reads for this sample came from an Illumina HiSeq 2500. The raw public data were reprocessed by TCRdb itself: fastp quality trimming at Q25, MiXCR clonotype calling, in-frame beta chains only. Under each unique CDR3 protein, matching rows form one entry showing the most common genes and DNA. Counted in this sample were fewer than 80,000 distinct CDR3 sequences; less than 6% of them appeared once. Jointly, the top ten make up approximately 3.5% of the sample. Material for sequencing was PBMCs. The receptors stem from a woman aged 45 to 65 with multiple sclerosis.

This clonotype was seen many times. The chain carries TRBV12-3 or TRBV12-4 and TRBJ1-1; TRBD1 might be the D (5 bases). CDR3 length: 13 amino acids. V shed 4 bases and J shed 4 bases, with 10 bases lying between them. DNA for the CDR3: TGTGCCAGCAGTTGGGGGGGGGGCACTGAAGCTTTCTTT. This codes for CASSWGGGTEAFF.

Turning to this clonotype: No conserved phenylalanine or tryptophan ends this CDR3, so it is likely a read error. The V and J genes are TRBV5-1 and TRBJ2-7; D not resolved. Looked up from germline, CDR1 is SGHRS and CDR2 is YFSETQ. V was pared by 4 bases and J by 3 bases, with 5 bases between. CDR3 length: 11 residues. Written as DNA, the CDR3 is TGCGCCAGCAGCCTGGGCTACGAGCAGTACTGC. Translating it yields CASSLGYEQYC.

This clonotype was counted ten times or more. The chain carries TRBV7-3 and TRBJ2-1; D might be TRBD1 (6 bases). Trimming removed 5 bases at V and 4 bases at J, with 24 bases between. The germline V gene has CDR1 SGHTA and CDR2 FQGTGA. The CDR3 extends over 18 amino acids. The CDR3 region is CASSPISMGRGQYNEQFF. The CDR3 DNA reads TGTGCCAGCAGCCCAATCTCAATGGGCAGGGGTCAATACAATGAGCAGTTCTTC.